This paragraph reports one TCR beta chain. Its antigen is not known. The data belong to a study of shared clonotypes between healthy human individuals. Every contributor of samples was a Caucasian grown-up residing in Nashville, Tennessee. When samples were unsorted, tens of millions of PBMCs were used for genomic DNA. Study results and limitations: Clonotype sharing across donors was expected to vary with sequencing depth.

TCRdb's table, derived via immunoSEQ multiplex PCR, lists solely in-frame clones and lacks some. The sample consists of approximately 440,000 clones, over 60% of them appearing once. This CDR3 contains 11 residues. Trimming stripped 0 bases from V and 7 bases from J, with 4 bases between. CDR1 and CDR2 (germline): DFQATT, SNEGSKA (reference sequence). Specimen: PBMCs. The source of this sequence is a woman aged 40 to 50 in good health. Some clones in this sample may be carry-over from other donors' samples. The chain carries TRBV20-1 and TRBJ2-1; D is unresolved. CDR3 residues: CSAREVNEQFF. The CDR3 DNA is TGCAGTGCTAGAGAGGTTAATGAGCAGTTCTTC.